This record looks at one TCR beta chain sequence and its context. The length of the CDR3 is 14 residues. Germline lookup yields CDR1 MNHEY and CDR2 SVGAGI. V was cut by 0 bases and J by 8 bases, with 13 bases left in between. This record comes from a study of blood T cell repertoires in COVID-19. TCRdb's copy holds only in-frame clones and misses some; the assay was immunoSEQ multiplex PCR. The sample lists roughly 58,000 clones, roughly 77% seen once, with roughly 30% in the top ten. The rearrangement uses TRBV6-5 and TRBJ1-1, with D possibly TRBD1 on 6 matching bases. Sequenced: peripheral blood. The clonotype originates from a man between 60 and 70 years old with COVID-19, enrolled during active disease. CDR3: CASSYSGQSREAFF. In nucleotides, the CDR3 is TGTGCCAGCAGTTACTCGGGACAATCCCGGGAAGCTTTCTTT.